These T cell receptor beta chains were read from a single sample in a study of long-term antiretroviral therapy in people with HIV. Method: immunoSEQ multiplex PCR; TCRdb's copy keeps in-frame clones and lacks some. Here the sample spans approximately 15,000 clones, 75% to 85% being singletons. Sequencing was performed on unsorted PBMCs, taken 0.4 years after starting antiretroviral therapy. These receptors were obtained from a man in his thirties or forties with HIV. Both conserved end residues are part of each CDR3. Rows may omit the clone size; those that give it use once, few, many or a size class.

v_call: TRBV4-3; j_call: TRBJ1-6; clone_size: NA; cdr3_aa: CASSQARGDNSPLHF
v_call: TRBV11-2; j_call: TRBJ2-5; clone_size: NA; cdr3_aa: CASSLVSGETQYF
v_call: TRBV4-2; j_call: TRBJ2-7; clone_size: few; cdr3_aa: CASSLDSYEQYF
v_call: TRBV30; j_call: TRBJ1-1; clone_size: NA; cdr3_aa: CAHNRGSGTEAFF
v_call: TRBV11-2; j_call: TRBJ2-1; clone_size: NA; cdr3_aa: CASSLGTFNEQFF
v_call: TRBV7-9; j_call: TRBJ1-2; clone_size: NA; cdr3_aa: CASSARTGGSYDYGYTF
v_call: TRBV10-1; j_call: TRBJ2-7; clone_size: few; cdr3_aa: CASSDGTGVDEQYF
v_call: TRBV11-2; j_call: TRBJ2-7; clone_size: NA; cdr3_aa: CASSLAGASYEQYF
v_call: TRBV10-3; j_call: TRBJ2-1; clone_size: NA; cdr3_aa: CAISEPDGGRQVGEQFF
v_call: TRBV7-9; j_call: TRBJ2-1; clone_size: NA; cdr3_aa: CASSFDYNEQFF
v_call: TRBV7-9; j_call: TRBJ2-7; clone_size: few; cdr3_aa: CASSLDYEQYF
v_call: TRBV2; j_call: TRBJ1-1; clone_size: NA; cdr3_aa: CASRNLAGSMNTEAFF
v_call: TRBV19; j_call: TRBJ1-1; clone_size: once; cdr3_aa: CASSPGQGAYTEAFF
v_call: TRBV29-1; j_call: TRBJ2-1; clone_size: NA; cdr3_aa: CSVTVWAVYNEQFF
v_call: TRBV7-2; j_call: TRBJ2-1; clone_size: NA; cdr3_aa: CASSLGDRVRLAGQFF
v_call: TRBV5-1; j_call: TRBJ2-1; clone_size: NA; cdr3_aa: CASSSDSYNEQFF
v_call: TRBV29-1; j_call: TRBJ2-6; clone_size: NA; cdr3_aa: CSVDVGQGNVLTF
v_call: TRBV11-2; j_call: TRBJ2-6; clone_size: NA; cdr3_aa: CASSLGGTGANVLTF
v_call: TRBV4-3; j_call: TRBJ2-5; clone_size: once; cdr3_aa: CASSQDTGKGETQYF
v_call: TRBV7-9; j_call: TRBJ2-3; clone_size: NA; cdr3_aa: CASSGPLPDTQYF
v_call: TRBV6-5; j_call: TRBJ2-4; clone_size: NA; cdr3_aa: CASSPRLSKNIQYF
v_call: TRBV6-5; j_call: TRBJ1-1; clone_size: NA; cdr3_aa: CASSYSTIGVDTEAFF
v_call: TRBV9; j_call: TRBJ2-7; clone_size: NA; cdr3_aa: CASSAGTGDYEQYF
v_call: TRBV10-3; j_call: TRBJ1-3; clone_size: NA; cdr3_aa: CAIIQDPGNTIYF
v_call: TRBV28; j_call: TRBJ2-5; clone_size: once; cdr3_aa: CASSFRTGEKTQYF